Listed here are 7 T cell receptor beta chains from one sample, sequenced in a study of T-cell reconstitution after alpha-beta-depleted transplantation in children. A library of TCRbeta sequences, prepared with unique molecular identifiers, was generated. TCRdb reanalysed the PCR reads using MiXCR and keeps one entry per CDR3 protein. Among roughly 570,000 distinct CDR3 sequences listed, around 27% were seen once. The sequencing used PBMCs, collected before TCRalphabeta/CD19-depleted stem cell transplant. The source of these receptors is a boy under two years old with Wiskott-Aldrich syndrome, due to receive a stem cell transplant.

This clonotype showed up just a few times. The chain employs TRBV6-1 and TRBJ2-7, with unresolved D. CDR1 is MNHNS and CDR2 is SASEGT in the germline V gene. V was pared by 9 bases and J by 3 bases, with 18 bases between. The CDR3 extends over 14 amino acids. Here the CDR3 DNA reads TGTGCCAGAGCCTATGAAAGTCAATACTACGAGCAGTACTTC. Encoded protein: CARAYESQYYEQYF.

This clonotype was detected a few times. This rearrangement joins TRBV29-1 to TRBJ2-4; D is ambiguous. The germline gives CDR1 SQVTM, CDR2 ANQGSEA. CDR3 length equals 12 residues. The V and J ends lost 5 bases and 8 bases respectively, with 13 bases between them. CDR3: CSVYTELDIQYF. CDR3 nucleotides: TGCAGCGTTTACACAGAGCTGGACATTCAGTACTTC.

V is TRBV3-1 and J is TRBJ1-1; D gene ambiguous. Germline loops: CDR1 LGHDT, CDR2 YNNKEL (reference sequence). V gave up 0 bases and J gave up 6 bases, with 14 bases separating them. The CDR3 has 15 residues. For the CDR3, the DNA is TGTGCCAGCAGCCAAGATCCCCGTCGTGGGGCTGAAGCTTTCTTT. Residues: CASSQDPRRGAEAFF.

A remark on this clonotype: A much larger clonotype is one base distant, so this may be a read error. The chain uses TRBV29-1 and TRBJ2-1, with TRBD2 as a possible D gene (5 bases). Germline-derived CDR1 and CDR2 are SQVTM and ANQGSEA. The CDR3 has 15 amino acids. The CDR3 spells CSVAVSFGLYNEQSF. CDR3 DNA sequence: TGCAGCGTTGCCGTTTCGTTTGGACTCTACAATGAGCAGTCCTTC.

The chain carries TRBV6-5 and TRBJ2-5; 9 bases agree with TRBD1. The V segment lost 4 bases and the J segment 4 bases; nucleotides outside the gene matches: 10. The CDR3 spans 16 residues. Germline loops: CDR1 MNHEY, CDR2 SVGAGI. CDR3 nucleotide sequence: TGTGCCAGCAGTTCCTTCGGGACAGGGATGCGAGAGACCCAGTACTTC. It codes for CASSSFGTGMRETQYF.

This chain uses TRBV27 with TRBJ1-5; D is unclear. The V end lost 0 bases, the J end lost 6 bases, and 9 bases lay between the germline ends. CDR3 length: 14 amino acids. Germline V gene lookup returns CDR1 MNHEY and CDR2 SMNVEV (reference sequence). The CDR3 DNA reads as TGTGCCAGCAGTTTATCGTACGTTCCTCAGCCCCAGCATTTT. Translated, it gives CASSLSYVPQPQHF.

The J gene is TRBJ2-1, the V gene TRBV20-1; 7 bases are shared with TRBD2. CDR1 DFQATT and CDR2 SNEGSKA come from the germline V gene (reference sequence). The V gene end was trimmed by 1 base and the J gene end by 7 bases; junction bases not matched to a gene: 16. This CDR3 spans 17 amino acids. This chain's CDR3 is CSARGVRRESVGNEQFF. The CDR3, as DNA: TGCAGTGCTAGAGGGGTTCGGCGGGAGAGCGTGGGGAATGAGCAGTTCTTC.